This T cell receptor (beta chain) is drawn from a study of T cell responses to AZD1222 COVID-19 vaccine. Produced via immunoSEQ multiplex PCR; TCRdb's table is partial and in-frame only. The sample consists of more than 110,000 clones, around 92% of them appearing once. Trimming took off 5 bases at V and 3 bases at J, with 8 bases between the two ends. The CDR3 is 13 amino acids. Germline V gene lookup returns CDR1 SGHTS and CDR2 YDEGEE. This clonotype was sampled from an adult who received the AZD1222 COVID-19 vaccine. The V call is TRBV5-8, the J call TRBJ1-4; no clear D gene. The sequencing here drew on peripheral blood, taken 28 days after the second AZD1222 dose. CDR3 amino acids: CASRIWANEKLFF. In DNA, the CDR3 is TGTGCCAGCAGAATCTGGGCTAATGAAAAACTGTTTTTT.